The entry that follows covers one TCR beta chain sequence. What it recognizes is unknown. Sequenced by immunoSEQ multiplex PCR; TCRdb stores in-frame clones only, minus some. This sample has tens of thousands of clones, with over 85% found just once. The CDR3 totals 13 residues. Trimming stripped 4 bases from V and 4 bases from J, with 10 bases between. The germline CDR1 and CDR2 sequences are SEHNR and FQNEAQ (reference sequence). Selected pancreatic ductal adenocarcinoma patients had undergone surgery without neoadjuvant therapy. The sample belongs to a study of T cells in pancreatic ductal adenocarcinoma. Whole-study results and caveats: The resected cohort was biased toward the minority with early-stage disease. Tumor samples had fewer productive templates and around 7.2-fold fewer unique clonotypes than blood. Blood clonality (around 0.066) did not differ significantly from tumor (about 0.11). Enrichment of CD45RO+ effector over naive T cells in tumors may bias clonality.

Sequencing was performed on PBMCs. The J gene is TRBJ1-2, the V gene TRBV7-9, with TRBD1 as a possible D gene (5 bases). This clonotype originated in a human donor with pancreatic ductal adenocarcinoma. CDR3 nucleotides: TGTGCCAGCAGCTCCACTGACAGCTATGGCTACACCTTC. Translation: CASSSTDSYGYTF.